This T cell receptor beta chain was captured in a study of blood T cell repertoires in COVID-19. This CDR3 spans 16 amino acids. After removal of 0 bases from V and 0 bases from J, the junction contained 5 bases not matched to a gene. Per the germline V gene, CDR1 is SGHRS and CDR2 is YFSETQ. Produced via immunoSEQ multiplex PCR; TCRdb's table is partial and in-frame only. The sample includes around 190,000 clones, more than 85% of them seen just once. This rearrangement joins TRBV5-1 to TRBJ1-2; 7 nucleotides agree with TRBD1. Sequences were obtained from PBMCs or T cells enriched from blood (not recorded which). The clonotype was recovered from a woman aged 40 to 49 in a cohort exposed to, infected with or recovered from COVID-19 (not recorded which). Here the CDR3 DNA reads TGCGCCAGCAGCTTGGGTACAGGGGTTTCTAACTATGGCTACACCTTC. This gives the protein CASSLGTGVSNYGYTF.